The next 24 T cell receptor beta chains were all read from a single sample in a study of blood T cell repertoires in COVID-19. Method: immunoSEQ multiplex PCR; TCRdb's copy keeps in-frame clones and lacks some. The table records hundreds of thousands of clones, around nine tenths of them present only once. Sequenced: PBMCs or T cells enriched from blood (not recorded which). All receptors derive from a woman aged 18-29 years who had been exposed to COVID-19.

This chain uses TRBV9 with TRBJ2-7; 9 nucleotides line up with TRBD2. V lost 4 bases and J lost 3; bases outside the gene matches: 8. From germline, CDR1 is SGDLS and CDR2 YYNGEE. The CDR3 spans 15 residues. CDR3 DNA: TGTGCCAGCAGCCGCACCGGGACTAGCTACTACGAGCAGTACTTC. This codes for CASSRTGTSYYEQYF.

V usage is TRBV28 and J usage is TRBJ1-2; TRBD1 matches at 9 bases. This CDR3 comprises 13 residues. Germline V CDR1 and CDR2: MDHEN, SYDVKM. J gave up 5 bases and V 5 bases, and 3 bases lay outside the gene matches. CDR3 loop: CASSGGQGYGYTF. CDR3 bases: TGTGCCAGCAGTGGAGGACAGGGGTATGGCTACACCTTC.

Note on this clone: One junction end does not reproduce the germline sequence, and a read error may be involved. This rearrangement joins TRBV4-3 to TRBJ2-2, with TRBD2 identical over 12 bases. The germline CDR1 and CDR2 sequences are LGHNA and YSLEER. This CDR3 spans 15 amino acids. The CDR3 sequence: CASRQGLAGTGELFF. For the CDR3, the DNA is TGCGCCAGCAGGCAAGGACTAGCGGGGACCGGGGAGCTGTTTTTT.

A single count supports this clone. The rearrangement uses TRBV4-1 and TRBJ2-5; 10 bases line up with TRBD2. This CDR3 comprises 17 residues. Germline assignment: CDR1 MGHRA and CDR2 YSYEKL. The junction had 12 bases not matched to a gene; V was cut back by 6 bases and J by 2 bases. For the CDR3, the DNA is TGCGCCAGCAGTCAGACACCTAGCGGGGGACAACAAGAGACCCAGTACTTC. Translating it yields CASSQTPSGGQQETQYF.

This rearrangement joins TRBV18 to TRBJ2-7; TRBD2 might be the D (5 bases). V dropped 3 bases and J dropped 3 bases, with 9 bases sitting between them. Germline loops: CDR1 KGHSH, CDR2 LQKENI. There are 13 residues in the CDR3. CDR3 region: CASSPRDFYEQYF. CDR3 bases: TGTGCCAGCTCACCCCGGGATTTCTACGAGCAGTACTTC. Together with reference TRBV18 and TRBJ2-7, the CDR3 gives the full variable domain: NAGVMQNPRHLVRRRGQEARLRCSPMKGHSHVYWYRQLPEEGLKFMVYLQKENIIDESGMPKERFSAEFPKEGPSILRIQQVVRGDSAAYFCASSPRDFYEQYFGPGTRLTVT.

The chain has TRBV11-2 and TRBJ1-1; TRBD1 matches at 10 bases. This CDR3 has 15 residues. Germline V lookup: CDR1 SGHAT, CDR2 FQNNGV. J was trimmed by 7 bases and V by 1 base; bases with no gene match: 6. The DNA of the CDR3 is TGTGCCAGCAGCTTAGTCCCCGGGACAGGGGTTGAAGCTTTCTTT. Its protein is CASSLVPGTGVEAFF.

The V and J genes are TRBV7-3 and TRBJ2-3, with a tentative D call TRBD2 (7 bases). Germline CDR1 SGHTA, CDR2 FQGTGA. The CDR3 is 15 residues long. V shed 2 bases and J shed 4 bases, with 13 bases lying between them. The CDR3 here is CASSLAGGRPDTQYF. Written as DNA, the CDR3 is TGTGCCAGCAGCTTAGCCGGGGGGCGCCCAGATACGCAGTATTTT.

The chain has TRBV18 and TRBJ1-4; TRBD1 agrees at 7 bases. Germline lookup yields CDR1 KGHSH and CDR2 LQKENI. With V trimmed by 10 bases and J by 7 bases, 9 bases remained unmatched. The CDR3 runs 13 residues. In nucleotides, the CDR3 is TGTGCCACCTACTTTGACAGGGTTGAAAAACTGTTTTTT. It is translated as CATYFDRVEKLFF.

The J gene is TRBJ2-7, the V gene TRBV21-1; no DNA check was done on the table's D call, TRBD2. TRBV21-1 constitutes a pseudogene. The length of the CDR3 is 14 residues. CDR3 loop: CASSKRALPYEQYF. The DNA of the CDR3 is TGTGCCAGCAGCAAAAGAGCCTTACCCTACGAGCAGTACTTC.

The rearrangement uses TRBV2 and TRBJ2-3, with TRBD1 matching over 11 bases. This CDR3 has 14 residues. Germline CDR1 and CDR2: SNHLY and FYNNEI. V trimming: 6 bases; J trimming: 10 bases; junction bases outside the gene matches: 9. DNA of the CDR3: TGTGCCAGCAGCAGGGACAGGGGGAGGGATCCGCAGTATTTT. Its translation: CASSRDRGRDPQYF.

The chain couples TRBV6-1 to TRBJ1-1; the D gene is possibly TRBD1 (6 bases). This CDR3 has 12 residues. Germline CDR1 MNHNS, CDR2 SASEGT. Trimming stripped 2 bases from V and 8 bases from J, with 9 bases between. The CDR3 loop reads CASSEPGTEAFF. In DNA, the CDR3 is TGTGCCAGCAGTGAACCTGGGACAGAAGCTTTCTTT.

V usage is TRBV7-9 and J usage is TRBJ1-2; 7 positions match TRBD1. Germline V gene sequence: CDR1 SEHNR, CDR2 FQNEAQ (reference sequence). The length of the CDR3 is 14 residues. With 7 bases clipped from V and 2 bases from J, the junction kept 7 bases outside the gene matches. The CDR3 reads CASIKPGQNYGYTF. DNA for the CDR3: TGTGCCAGCATCAAGCCGGGACAGAACTATGGCTACACCTTC.

For the CDR3, the DNA is TGTGCCAGCAGCCCTCAGACAGGTAAGAGGAATTCACCCCTCCACTTT. This encodes CASSPQTGKRNSPLHF. The V gene is TRBV5-4, the J gene TRBJ1-6; maybe TRBD1 (6 bases). This CDR3 region has 16 residues. Germline V gene lookup returns CDR1 SGHNT and CDR2 YYREEE (reference sequence). Trimming removed 4 bases from V and 7 bases from J, with 18 bases in between.

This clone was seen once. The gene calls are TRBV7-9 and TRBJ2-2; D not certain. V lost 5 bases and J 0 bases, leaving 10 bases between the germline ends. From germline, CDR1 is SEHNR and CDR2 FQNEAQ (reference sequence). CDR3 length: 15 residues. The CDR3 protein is CASSGVTANTGELFF. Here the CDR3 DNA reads TGTGCCAGCAGCGGAGTAACCGCGAACACCGGGGAGCTGTTTTTT.

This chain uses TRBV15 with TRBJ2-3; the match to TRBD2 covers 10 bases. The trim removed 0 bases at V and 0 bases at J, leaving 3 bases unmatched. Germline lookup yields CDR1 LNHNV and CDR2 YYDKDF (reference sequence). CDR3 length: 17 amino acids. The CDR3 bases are TGTGCCACCAGCAGAGATTTACTAGCGGGGAGCACAGATACGCAGTATTTT. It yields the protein CATSRDLLAGSTDTQYF.

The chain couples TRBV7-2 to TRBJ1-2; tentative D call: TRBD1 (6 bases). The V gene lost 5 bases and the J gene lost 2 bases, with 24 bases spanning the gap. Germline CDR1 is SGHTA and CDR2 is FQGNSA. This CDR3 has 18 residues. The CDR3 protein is CASSLSPFAPRGNYGYTF. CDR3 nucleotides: TGTGCCAGCAGCCTAAGTCCGTTTGCCCCGAGGGGGAACTATGGCTACACCTTC.

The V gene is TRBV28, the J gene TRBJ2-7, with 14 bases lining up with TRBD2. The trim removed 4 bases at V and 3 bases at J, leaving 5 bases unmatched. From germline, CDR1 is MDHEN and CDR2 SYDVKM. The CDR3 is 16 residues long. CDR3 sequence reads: CASSSTSGGVNYEQYF. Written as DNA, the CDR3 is TGTGCCAGCAGTTCGACTAGCGGGGGGGTGAACTACGAGCAGTACTTC. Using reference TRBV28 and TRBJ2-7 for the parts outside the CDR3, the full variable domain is DVKVTQSSRYLVKRTGEKVFLECVQDMDHENMFWYRQDPGLGLRLIYFSYDVKMKEKGDIPEGYSVSREKKERFSLILESASTNQTSMYLCASSSTSGGVNYEQYFGPGTRLTVT.

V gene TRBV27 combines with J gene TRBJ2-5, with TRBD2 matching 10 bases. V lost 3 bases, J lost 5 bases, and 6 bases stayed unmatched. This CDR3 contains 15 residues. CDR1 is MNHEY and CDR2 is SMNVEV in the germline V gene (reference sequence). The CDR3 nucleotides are TGTGCCAGCAGTTTCCTAGCGGGAGTGGGGGAGACCCAGTACTTC. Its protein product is CASSFLAGVGETQYF.

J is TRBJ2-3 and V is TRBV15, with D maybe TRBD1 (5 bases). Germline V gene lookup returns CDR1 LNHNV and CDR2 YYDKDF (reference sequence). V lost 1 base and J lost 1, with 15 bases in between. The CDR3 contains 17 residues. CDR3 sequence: CATSRAPRVQGTDTQYF. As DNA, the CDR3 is TGTGCCACCAGCAGAGCGCCCAGGGTGCAGGGCACAGATACGCAGTATTTT.

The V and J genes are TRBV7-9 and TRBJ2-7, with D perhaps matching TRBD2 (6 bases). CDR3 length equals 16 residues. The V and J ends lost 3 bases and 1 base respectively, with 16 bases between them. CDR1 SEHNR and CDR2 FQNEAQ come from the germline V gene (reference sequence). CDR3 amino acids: CASSFAGSHNSYEQYF. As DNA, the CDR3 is TGTGCCAGCAGCTTTGCGGGGTCCCACAATTCCTACGAGCAGTACTTC.

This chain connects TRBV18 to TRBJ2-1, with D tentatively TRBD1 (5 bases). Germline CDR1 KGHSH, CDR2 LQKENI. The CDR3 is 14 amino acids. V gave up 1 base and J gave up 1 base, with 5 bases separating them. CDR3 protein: CASSPQGSYNEQFF. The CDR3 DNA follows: TGTGCCAGCTCACCACAGGGGTCCTACAATGAGCAGTTCTTC. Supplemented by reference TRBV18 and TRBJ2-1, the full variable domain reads NAGVMQNPRHLVRRRGQEARLRCSPMKGHSHVYWYRQLPEEGLKFMVYLQKENIIDESGMPKERFSAEFPKEGPSILRIQQVVRGDSAAYFCASSPQGSYNEQFFGPGTRLTVL.

Here the CDR3 reads CASSDGGNQPQHF. The DNA of the CDR3 is TGTGCCAGCAGTGACGGAGGCAATCAGCCCCAGCATTTT. The chain combines TRBV2 with TRBJ1-5; D is unclear. Germline loops: CDR1 SNHLY, CDR2 FYNNEI. Deletions cut 3 bases from V and 2 bases from J, with 5 bases between. This CDR3 has 13 residues.

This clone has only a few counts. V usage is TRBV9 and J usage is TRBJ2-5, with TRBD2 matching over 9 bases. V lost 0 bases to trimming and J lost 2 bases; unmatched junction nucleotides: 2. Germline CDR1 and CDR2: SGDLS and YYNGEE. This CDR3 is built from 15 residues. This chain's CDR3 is CASSVALAGQETQYF. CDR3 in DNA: TGTGCCAGCAGCGTAGCGCTAGCGGGGCAAGAGACCCAGTACTTC.

The CDR3 reads CASSRLAGTQETQYF. CDR3 DNA: TGTGCCAGCAGCCGACTAGCGGGGACCCAAGAGACCCAGTACTTC. This chain connects TRBV6-5 to TRBJ2-5; 11 bases line up with TRBD2. Germline loops: CDR1 MNHEY, CDR2 SVGAGI. The CDR3 extends over 15 amino acids. The junction had 4 bases not matched to a gene; V was cut back by 6 bases and J by 1 base.